The entry below gives a single TCR beta chain sequence along with its context. Its antigen is as yet unknown. Germline and junction disagree at one end, which may indicate a read error. Germline V lookup: CDR1 SGHNT, CDR2 YENEEA. This CDR3 region has 20 residues. A modified ARM-PCR protocol with three rounds of nested PCR amplified TCRbeta. TCRdb used MiXCR to reprocess the multiplex PCR reads, holding one entry per CDR3 protein. The sample holds 45,000 to 65,000 distinct CDR3 sequences; 74% are singletons and the top ten take around 25%. This sample's RNA came from whole unsorted tissue. This non-tumor lung sample came from over 3 cm beyond the tumor edge. The record originates from a study of tumor and adjacent non-tumor tissue in lung cancer. About the study: Aged about 31 to 85 years, patients included roughly ten men and 5 women with stage I to III disease. About 4.17 million productive TCRbeta reads were obtained per sample on average.

Study-level results: Tumor tissue had significantly higher TCR diversity than normal lung. In normal lung, the top 100 clones were significantly more dominant than in tumor.

Sequenced: distant non-tumor lung tissue. The chain links TRBV11-3 to TRBJ1-5; D is unresolved. The receptor was derived from a woman aged 55-70 years with non-small cell lung cancer. CDR3 sequence (DNA): TGTGCCAGCAGCTTAGATTGCGTGGCGGAATTTCGTTATAGCTCTCAGTCCCAGCATTTT. As protein: CASSLDCVAEFRYSSQSQHF.